This record looks at one TCR beta chain sequence and its context. Per germline, CDR1 LGHDT and CDR2 YNNKEL (reference sequence). V shed 4 bases and J shed 3 bases, with 12 bases lying between them. This CDR3 has 15 residues. The sample originates from a study of control samples from healthy donors and cancer patients. Sequencing was performed with immunoSEQ multiplex PCR; in TCRdb, only in-frame clones are kept and a portion is missing. The table has about 170,000 clones, around 88% seen once. Input material: blood. V is TRBV3-1 (or the pseudogene TRBV3-2) and J is TRBJ1-4; the D gene is possibly TRBD1 (5 bases). This TCR came from a young woman in good health. The CDR3 DNA is TGTGCCAGCAGCCCCCTGGGGGGTCCTAATGAAAAACTGTTTTTT. Translating gives CASSPLGGPNEKLFF.